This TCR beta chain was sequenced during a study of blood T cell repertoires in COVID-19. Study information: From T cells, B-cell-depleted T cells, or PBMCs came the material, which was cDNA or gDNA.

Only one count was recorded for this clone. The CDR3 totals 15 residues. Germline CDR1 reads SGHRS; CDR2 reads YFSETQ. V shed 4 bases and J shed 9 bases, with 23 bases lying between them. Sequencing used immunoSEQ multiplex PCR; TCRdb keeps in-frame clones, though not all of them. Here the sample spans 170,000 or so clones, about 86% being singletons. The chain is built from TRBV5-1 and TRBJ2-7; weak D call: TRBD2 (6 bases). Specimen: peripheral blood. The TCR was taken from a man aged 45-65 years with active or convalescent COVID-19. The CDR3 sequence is CASSLPGAAKPRQYF. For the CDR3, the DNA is TGCGCCAGCAGCCTCCCGGGAGCAGCAAAACCTCGGCAGTACTTC. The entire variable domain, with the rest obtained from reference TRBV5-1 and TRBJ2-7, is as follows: KAGVTQTPRYLIKTRGQQVTLSCSPISGHRSVSWYQQTPGQGLQFLFEYFSETQRNKGNFPGRFSGRQFSNSRSEMNVSTLELGDSALYLCASSLPGAAKPRQYFGPGTRLTVT.